Listed here are 29 T cell receptor beta chains from one sample, sequenced in a study of vaccination and CD4 T cells after COVID-19. No antigen has been identified for these receptors. At the Johns Hopkins FTIC core, DNA taken from cultured CD4+ T cells was sequenced by way of the Oncomine TCR Beta short-read assay. MiXCR was run by TCRdb on the PCR reads, yielding one entry per CDR3 protein. This table has over 20,000 distinct CDR3 sequences, more than 30% appearing once. This sample's treatment: approximately nine-day PBMC culture with coronavirus spike peptide pools or control peptides (ViraFEST assay). The sample was CD4+ T cells from blood, cultured in vitro, taken before SARS-CoV-2 vaccination. Every receptor here comes from a human donor who received a COVID-19 vaccine.

About this clonotype itself: The CDR3 does not close with the conserved phenylalanine or tryptophan, likely indicating a read error. The chain recombines TRBV6-1 with TRBJ1-1, with TRBD1 as a possible D gene (6 bases). Germline CDR1 is MNHNS and CDR2 is SASEGT. The length of the CDR3 is 13 residues. V gave up 9 bases and J gave up 10 bases, with 21 bases separating them. This CDR3 is CASSPRGIGGAFL. CDR3 DNA: TGTGCCAGTTCACCCAGGGGTATCGGGGGAGCTTTCTTA.

This clonotype was seen more than once but under ten times. This rearrangement joins TRBV7-2 to TRBJ2-7, with D unresolved. CDR3 length: 11 residues. Germline CDR1 reads SGHTA; CDR2 reads FQGNSA. V was cut by 6 bases and J by 2 bases, with 5 bases left in between. In DNA form, the CDR3 reads TGTGCCAGCAGGGGCGCCTACGAGCAGTACTTC. It specifies CASRGAYEQYF.

V usage is TRBV30 and J usage is TRBJ2-7; D gene uncertain. The CDR3 is made up of 13 amino acids. Trimming left V 3 bases short and J 4 bases short, with 13 bases between. Germline V gene data show CDR1 as GTSNPN and CDR2 as SVGIG (reference sequence). The chain's CDR3 is CAWSLAARYEQYF. CDR3 DNA sequence: TGTGCCTGGAGCCTTGCTGCGCGGTACGAGCAGTACTTC.

The chain links TRBV7-8 to TRBJ2-1; D gene uncertain. The V end was cut by 3 bases, the J end by 0 bases, with 12 bases between. The CDR3 consists of 16 residues. Germline CDR1 reads SGHVS; CDR2 reads FQNEAQ. This CDR3 is CASSLRLPHSYNEQFF. DNA of the CDR3: TGTGCCAGCAGCTTGAGGCTTCCCCACTCCTACAATGAGCAGTTCTTC. The full variable domain, completed using reference TRBV7-8 and TRBJ2-1, is GAGVSQSPRYKVAKRGQDVALRCDPISGHVSLFWYQQALGQGPEFLTYFQNEAQLDKSGLPSDRFFAERPEGSVSTLKIQRTQQEDSAVYLCASSLRLPHSYNEQFFGPGTRLTVL.

This clonotype was observed a few times. The chain couples TRBV6-5 to TRBJ2-2; the D is unclear. The V gene's germline CDR1 is MNHEY and CDR2 SVGAGI. Trimming pared 2 bases from V and 5 bases from J, leaving 9 bases between. There are 14 residues in the CDR3. CDR3 DNA: TGTGCCAGCAGTTACCTGGGCTTGACCGGGGAGCTGTTTTTT. This encodes CASSYLGLTGELFF.

This clonotype was recorded a few times. The V and J genes are TRBV19 and TRBJ2-5; no clear D. CDR3 length: 14 amino acids. Germline CDR1 reads LNHDA; CDR2 reads SQIVND (reference sequence). Trimming stripped 5 bases from V and 5 bases from J, with 15 bases between. The CDR3 protein is CASSPSSFGETQYF. The CDR3 DNA sequence: TGTGCCAGTAGTCCTTCCAGTTTCGGGGAGACCCAGTACTTC.

Only a few counts were recorded for this clonotype. The V gene is TRBV29-1, the J gene TRBJ1-5, with D unclear. In germline, CDR1 is SQVTM, CDR2 ANQGSEA. The CDR3 sequence is 13 residues long. V was trimmed by 1 base and J by 2 bases, leaving 6 bases between them. CDR3 coding DNA: TGCAGCGTTGAAGGACCTGGCAATCAGCCCCAGCATTTT. Protein sequence: CSVEGPGNQPQHF.

The chain combines TRBV20-1 with TRBJ2-1; 13 positions match TRBD2. This CDR3 spans 17 amino acids. Losses at the gene ends were 3 bases for V and 5 bases for J; bases not matched to a gene: 10. The germline V gene encodes CDR1 DFQATT and CDR2 SNEGSKA (reference sequence). The CDR3 region is CSASRTSGGLGDNEQFF. In DNA, the CDR3 is TGCAGTGCTAGCCGGACTAGCGGGGGCCTGGGAGACAATGAGCAGTTCTTC.

The chain carries TRBV2 and TRBJ1-2, with a tentative D call TRBD1 (5 bases). The V gene lost 6 bases and the J gene lost 1 base, with 9 bases spanning the gap. This CDR3 spans 13 amino acids. CDR1 is SNHLY and CDR2 is FYNNEI in the germline V gene. CDR3 loop: CASRAQDNYGYTF. CDR3 bases: TGTGCCAGCAGGGCACAGGATAACTATGGCTACACCTTC.

This clonotype was observed a few times. The chain is built from TRBV7-9 and TRBJ1-2; D unclear. The V gene lost 4 bases and the J gene lost 2 bases, with 8 bases spanning the gap. This CDR3 has 13 residues. Germline assignment: CDR1 SEHNR and CDR2 FQNEAQ (reference sequence). DNA of the CDR3: TGTGCCAGCAGCTCAGACGGAAACTATGGCTACACCTTC. Protein product: CASSSDGNYGYTF. The full variable domain, its missing parts supplied by reference TRBV7-9 and TRBJ1-2, is DTGVSQNPRHKITKRGQNVTFRCDPISEHNRLYWYRQTLGQGPEFLTYFQNEAQLEKSRLLSDRFSAERPKGSFSTLEIQRTEQGDSAMYLCASSSDGNYGYTFGSGTRLTVV.

The CDR3 reads CASSSSGTRGANEKLFF. Written as DNA, the CDR3 is TGTGCCAGCAGTTCCTCGGGCACTAGGGGGGCTAATGAAAAACTGTTTTTT. The chain links TRBV6-5 to TRBJ1-4; D is possibly TRBD1 (6 bases). The CDR3 runs 17 residues. V gave up 4 bases and J gave up 3 bases, with 18 bases separating them. CDR1 and CDR2 from the germline V gene are MNHEY and SVGAGI.

V and J are TRBV20-1 and TRBJ2-3; maybe TRBD1 (6 bases). V shed 5 bases and J shed 6 bases, with 18 bases lying between them. This CDR3 contains 14 residues. From germline, CDR1 is DFQATT and CDR2 SNEGSKA (reference sequence). CDR3 sequence (DNA): TGCAGTGCTGGTACAGGGCGTTGGAAGGATACGCAGTATTTT. Translating it yields CSAGTGRWKDTQYF.

J is TRBJ2-7 and V is TRBV25-1, with 9 bases fitting TRBD1. The CDR3 runs to 16 residues. Germline CDR1 MGHDK, CDR2 SYGVNS. J lost 5 bases, V lost 4 bases, and 12 bases had no gene match. The CDR3 here is CASSGDSGQGTDEQYF. CDR3 nucleotides: TGTGCCAGCAGTGGTGACTCGGGACAGGGAACGGACGAGCAGTACTTC.

The chain uses TRBV27 and TRBJ1-1; 12 positions match TRBD1. Germline CDR1 is MNHEY and CDR2 is SMNVEV (reference sequence). The CDR3 sequence is 17 residues long. Losses at the gene ends were 5 bases for V and 0 bases for J; bases not matched to a gene: 7. The CDR3: CASSPLGTGGMNTEAFF. The CDR3 coding sequence is TGTGCCAGCAGTCCTCTAGGGACAGGGGGCATGAACACTGAAGCTTTCTTT.

The chain carries TRBV12-3 or TRBV12-4 and TRBJ2-1; TRBD1 matches 10 bases. Trimming cost V 2 bases and J 8 bases; bases outside gene matches: 6. The CDR3 consists of 15 residues. As DNA, the CDR3 is TGTGCCAGCAGTTTAAGAGTGACAGGGGGCGATGAGCAGTTCTTC. Translating gives CASSLRVTGGDEQFF.

The J gene is TRBJ2-7, the V gene TRBV24-1, with 7 positions matching TRBD1. V trimming: 2 bases; J trimming: 5 bases; junction bases outside the gene matches: 5. Germline loops: CDR1 KGHDR, CDR2 SFDVKD. The CDR3 runs 14 residues. The CDR3 sequence: CATSDWGQFDEQYF. The CDR3 bases are TGTGCCACCAGTGATTGGGGACAGTTCGACGAGCAGTACTTC.

This clonotype was seen once. This sequence joins TRBV5-5 and TRBJ1-2, with D possibly matching TRBD1 (5 bases). The germline gives CDR1 SGHKS, CDR2 YYEKEE (reference sequence). This CDR3 is 16 amino acids long. V was trimmed by 0 bases and J by 0 bases, leaving 12 bases between them. The chain's CDR3 is CASSLGGAWANYGYTF. CDR3 bases: TGTGCCAGCAGCTTGGGAGGGGCTTGGGCTAACTATGGCTACACCTTC.

This clonotype was observed a handful of times. The CDR3 here is CASSVIGLAGDETQYF. In DNA, the CDR3 is TGTGCCAGCAGCGTAATTGGGTTGGCAGGGGATGAGACCCAGTACTTC. V and J are TRBV7-4 and TRBJ2-5; perhaps TRBD1 as D (6 bases). From germline, CDR1 is SGHVT and CDR2 SQSDAQ. Trimming removed 5 bases at V and 5 bases at J, with 21 bases between. This CDR3 has 16 amino acids.

The sample holds a few counts of this clonotype. The chain carries TRBV19 and TRBJ1-5; D not certain. Germline CDR1 and CDR2: LNHDA and SQIVND (reference sequence). V lost 6 bases to trimming and J lost 7 bases, with 10 bases between them. This CDR3 is built from 12 residues. CDR3 sequence: CASRRIGQPQHF. The CDR3 bases are TGTGCCAGTAGGAGGATTGGCCAGCCCCAGCATTTT. Combining the CDR3 with reference TRBV19 and TRBJ1-5 gives the whole variable domain DGGITQSPKYLFRKEGQNVTLSCEQNLNHDAMYWYRQDPGQGLRLIYYSQIVNDFQKGDIAEGYSVSREKKESFPLTVTSAQKNPTAFYLCASRRIGQPQHFGDGTRLSIL.

The J gene is TRBJ2-3, the V gene TRBV5-1; TRBD2 matches at 12 bases. The CDR3 length is 18 residues. Germline CDR1 reads SGHRS; CDR2 reads YFSETQ. V lost 1 base and J lost 1; bases outside the gene matches: 7. CDR3: CASSLRSSGGAGTDTQYF. In nucleotides, the CDR3 is TGCGCCAGCAGCTTGAGGTCTAGCGGGGGGGCTGGCACAGATACGCAGTATTTT.

This chain uses TRBV2 with TRBJ1-1; 7 positions match TRBD1. The CDR3 is 16 residues long. V lost 4 bases to trimming and J lost 4 bases; unmatched junction nucleotides: 12. Germline CDR1 reads SNHLY; CDR2 reads FYNNEI. This CDR3 reads CASSAGQREWGTEAFF. CDR3 DNA sequence: TGTGCCAGCAGTGCGGGACAGCGGGAGTGGGGCACTGAAGCTTTCTTT.

In this sample, this clonotype turned up a few times. This rearrangement joins TRBV20-1 to TRBJ1-2; the D gene is possibly TRBD1 (6 bases). Germline CDR1 DFQATT, CDR2 SNEGSKA (reference sequence). The CDR3 spans 12 residues. Trimming removed 6 bases from V and 6 bases from J, with 14 bases in between. CDR3 loop: CSALTGPDGYTF. As DNA, the CDR3 is TGCAGTGCCCTAACAGGGCCCGATGGCTACACCTTC.

The genes are TRBV5-1 and TRBJ1-2; 7 nucleotides agree with TRBD1. The germline CDR1 and CDR2 sequences are SGHRS and YFSETQ. CDR3 length: 16 amino acids. Germline trimming cut 4 bases from V and 5 bases from J; bases unmatched to any gene: 14. CDR3 loop: CASSRAPNRGGYGYTF. The CDR3 DNA sequence: TGCGCCAGCAGCCGCGCCCCTAACAGGGGTGGGTATGGCTACACCTTC.

The CDR3 bases are TGTGCCAGCAGTCCCTATGGCGGGGGGGCCTACGAGCAGTACTTC. Translated: CASSPYGGGAYEQYF. The rearrangement links TRBV7-2 to TRBJ2-7; 9 bases map to TRBD2. After removal of 6 bases from V and 2 bases from J, the junction contained 8 bases not matched to a gene. Germline CDR1 reads SGHTA; CDR2 reads FQGNSA. The length of the CDR3 is 15 residues. The variable domain in full, with the rest retrieved from reference TRBV7-2 and TRBJ2-7, is GAGVSQSPSNKVTEKGKDVELRCDPISGHTALYWYRQSLGQGLEFLIYFQGNSAPDKSGLPSDRFSAERTGGSVSTLTIQRTQQEDSAVYLCASSPYGGGAYEQYFGPGTRLTVT.

The V gene is TRBV7-9, the J gene TRBJ1-2; D is possibly TRBD1 (6 bases). The V end was cut by 4 bases, the J end by 4 bases, with 10 bases between. The CDR3 sequence is 13 residues long. Germline CDR1 reads SEHNR; CDR2 reads FQNEAQ (reference sequence). The CDR3 bases are TGTGCCAGCAGCTCAGACAGGTTCTATGGCTACACCTTC. Its translation is CASSSDRFYGYTF.

The chain is built from TRBV2 and TRBJ2-3, with D tentatively TRBD1 (6 bases). The length of the CDR3 is 13 residues. V gave up 4 bases and J gave up 6 bases, with 11 bases separating them. Germline CDR1 is SNHLY and CDR2 is FYNNEI. DNA for the CDR3: TGTGCCAGCAGTGTGGGGGCGAGGGATACGCAGTATTTT. Protein product: CASSVGARDTQYF.

The CDR3 coding sequence is TGTGCCAGCAGCTTAGTTTTGGGAAACACCATATATTTT. This translates into CASSLVLGNTIYF. The chain is built from TRBV7-9 and TRBJ1-3; no clear D gene. Germline V gene sequence: CDR1 SEHNR, CDR2 FQNEAQ (reference sequence). Deletions cut 1 base from V and 4 bases from J, with 5 bases between. The length of the CDR3 is 13 residues.

This clonotype has more than one count but fewer than ten. The chain links TRBV24-1 to TRBJ2-5; 9 positions match TRBD2. The CDR3 is made up of 16 amino acids. The junction had 8 bases not matched to a gene; V was cut back by 2 bases and J by 5 bases. The germline gives CDR1 KGHDR, CDR2 SFDVKD. The CDR3 coding sequence is TGTGCCACCAGTGATTCTATAGCGGGGGCTGGGGAGACCCAGTACTTC. This encodes CATSDSIAGAGETQYF.

The rearrangement uses TRBV6-4 and TRBJ1-5, with D unclear. The V gene lost 9 bases and the J gene lost 0 bases, with 6 bases spanning the gap. This CDR3 has 12 amino acids. Germline V gene lookup returns CDR1 MRHNA and CDR2 SNTAGT. The CDR3: CARYLSNQPQHF. CDR3 bases: TGTGCCAGGTACCTTAGCAATCAGCCCCAGCATTTT.